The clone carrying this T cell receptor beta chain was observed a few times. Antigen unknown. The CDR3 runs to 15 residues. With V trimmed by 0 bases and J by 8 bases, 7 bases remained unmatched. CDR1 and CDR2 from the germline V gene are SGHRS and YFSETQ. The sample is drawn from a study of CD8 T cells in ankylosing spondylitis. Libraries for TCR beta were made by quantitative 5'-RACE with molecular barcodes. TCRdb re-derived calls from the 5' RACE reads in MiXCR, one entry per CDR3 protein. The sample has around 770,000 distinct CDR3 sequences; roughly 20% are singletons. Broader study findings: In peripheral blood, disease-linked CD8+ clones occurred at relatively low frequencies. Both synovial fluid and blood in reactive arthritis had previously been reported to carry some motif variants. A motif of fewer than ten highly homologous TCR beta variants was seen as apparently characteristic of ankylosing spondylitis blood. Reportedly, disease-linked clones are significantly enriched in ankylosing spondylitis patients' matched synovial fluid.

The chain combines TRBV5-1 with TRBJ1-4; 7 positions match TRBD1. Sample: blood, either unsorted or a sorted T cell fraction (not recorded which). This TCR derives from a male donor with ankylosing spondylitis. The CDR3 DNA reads TGCGCCAGCAGCTTGGAGACAGGGATCGAGGAAAAACTGTTTTTT. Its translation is CASSLETGIEEKLFF.